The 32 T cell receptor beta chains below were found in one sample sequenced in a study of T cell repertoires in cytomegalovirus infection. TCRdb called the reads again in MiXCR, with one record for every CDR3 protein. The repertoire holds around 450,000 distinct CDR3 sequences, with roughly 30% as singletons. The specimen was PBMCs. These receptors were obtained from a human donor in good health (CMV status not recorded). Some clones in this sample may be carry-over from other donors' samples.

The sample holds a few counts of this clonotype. The CDR3 loop is CASSEGGRGPYEQYF. CDR3 nucleotides: TGTGCCAGCAGTGAAGGGGGCAGGGGGCCCTACGAGCAGTACTTC. The V and J genes are TRBV2 and TRBJ2-7; TRBD1 matches at 8 bases. The CDR3 covers 15 residues. The V and J ends lost 1 base and 2 bases, in that order; junction bases with no gene match: 4. Germline CDR1 and CDR2: SNHLY and FYNNEI.

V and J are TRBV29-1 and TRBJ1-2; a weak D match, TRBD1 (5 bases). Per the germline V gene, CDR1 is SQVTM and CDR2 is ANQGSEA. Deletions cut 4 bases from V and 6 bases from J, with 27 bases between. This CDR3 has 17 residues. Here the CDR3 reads CSVVGSIDRPNRDGYTF. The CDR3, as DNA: TGCAGCGTTGTAGGTTCCATCGACAGACCCAATAGAGATGGCTACACCTTC.

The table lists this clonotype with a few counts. The CDR3 region is CASSQPGTAYGYTF. The CDR3 DNA reads as TGCGCCAGCAGCCAACCGGGGACAGCCTATGGCTACACCTTC. The chain is built from TRBV4-1 and TRBJ1-2; TRBD1 aligns across 7 bases. V trimming: 2 bases; J trimming: 4 bases; junction bases outside the gene matches: 4. Germline CDR1 and CDR2: MGHRA and YSYEKL. This CDR3 has 14 residues.

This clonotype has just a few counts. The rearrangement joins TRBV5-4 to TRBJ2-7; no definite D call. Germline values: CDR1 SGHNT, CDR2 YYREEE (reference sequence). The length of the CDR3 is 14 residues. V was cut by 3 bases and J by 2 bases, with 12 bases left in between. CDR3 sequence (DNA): TGTGCCAGCAGCTACCGAGACAAGACCTACGAGCAGTACTTC. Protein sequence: CASSYRDKTYEQYF. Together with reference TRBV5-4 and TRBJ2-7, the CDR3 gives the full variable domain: ETGVTQSPTHLIKTRGQQVTLRCSSQSGHNTVSWYQQALGQGPQFIFQYYREEENGRGNFPPRFSGLQFPNYSSELNVNALELDDSALYLCASSYRDKTYEQYFGPGTRLTVT.

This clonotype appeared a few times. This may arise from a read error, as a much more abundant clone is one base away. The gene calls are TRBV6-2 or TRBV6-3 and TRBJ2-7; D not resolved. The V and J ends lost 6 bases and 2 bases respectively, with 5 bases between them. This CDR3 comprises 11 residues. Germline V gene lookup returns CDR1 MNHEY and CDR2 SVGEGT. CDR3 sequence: CASSNTYEQYF. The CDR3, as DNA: TGTGCCAGCAGCAACACCTACGAGCAGTACTTC.

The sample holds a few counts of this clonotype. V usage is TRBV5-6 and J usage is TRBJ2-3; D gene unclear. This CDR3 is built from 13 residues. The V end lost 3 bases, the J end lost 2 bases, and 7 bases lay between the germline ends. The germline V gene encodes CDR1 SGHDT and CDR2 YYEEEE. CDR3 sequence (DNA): TGTGCCAGCAGCTCAGAACTCACAGATACGCAGTATTTT. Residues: CASSSELTDTQYF.

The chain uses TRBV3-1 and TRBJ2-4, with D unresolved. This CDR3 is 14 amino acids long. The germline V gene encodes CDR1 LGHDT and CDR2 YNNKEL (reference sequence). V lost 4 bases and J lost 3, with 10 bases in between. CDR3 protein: CASSLNPFKNIQYF. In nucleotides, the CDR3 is TGTGCCAGCAGCCTCAACCCGTTCAAAAACATTCAGTACTTC.

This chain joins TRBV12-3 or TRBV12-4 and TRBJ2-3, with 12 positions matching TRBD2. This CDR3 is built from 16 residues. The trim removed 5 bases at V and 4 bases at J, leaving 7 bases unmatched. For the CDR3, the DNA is TGTGCCAGCAGTCCGACTAGCGGGGGAGCCGCAGATACGCAGTATTTT. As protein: CASSPTSGGAADTQYF.

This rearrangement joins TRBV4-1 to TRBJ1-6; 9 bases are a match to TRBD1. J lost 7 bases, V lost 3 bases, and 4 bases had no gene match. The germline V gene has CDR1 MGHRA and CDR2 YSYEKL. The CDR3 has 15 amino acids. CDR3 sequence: CASSHADRGNSPLHF. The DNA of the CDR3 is TGCGCCAGCAGCCATGCAGACAGGGGGAATTCACCCCTCCACTTT.

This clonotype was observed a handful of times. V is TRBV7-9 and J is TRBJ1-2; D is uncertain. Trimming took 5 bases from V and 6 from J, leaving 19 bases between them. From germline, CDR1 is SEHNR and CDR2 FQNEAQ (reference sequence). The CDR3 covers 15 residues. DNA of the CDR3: TGTGCCAGCAGCCCCGAGTATCCCCTTATAGATGGCTACACCTTC. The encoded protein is CASSPEYPLIDGYTF.

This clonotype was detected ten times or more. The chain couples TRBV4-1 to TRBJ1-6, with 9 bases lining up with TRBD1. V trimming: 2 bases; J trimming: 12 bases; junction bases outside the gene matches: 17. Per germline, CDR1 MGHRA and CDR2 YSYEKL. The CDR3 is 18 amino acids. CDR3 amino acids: CASSQHSTGTGNEGPLHF. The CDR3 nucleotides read TGCGCCAGCAGCCAACATTCGACCGGGACAGGGAATGAAGGACCCCTCCACTTT.

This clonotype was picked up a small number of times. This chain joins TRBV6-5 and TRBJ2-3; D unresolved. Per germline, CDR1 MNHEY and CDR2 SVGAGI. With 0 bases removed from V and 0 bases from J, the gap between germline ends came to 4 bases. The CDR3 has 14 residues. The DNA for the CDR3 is TGTGCCAGCAGTTACTCCCAGAGCACAGATACGCAGTATTTT. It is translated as CASSYSQSTDTQYF.

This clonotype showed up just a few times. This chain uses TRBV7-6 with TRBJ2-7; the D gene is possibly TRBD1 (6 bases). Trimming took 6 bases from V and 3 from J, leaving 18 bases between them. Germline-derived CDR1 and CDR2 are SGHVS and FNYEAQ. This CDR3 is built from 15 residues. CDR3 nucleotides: TGTGCCAGCAGTGGACGACAGGCTTTAAACTACGAGCAGTACTTC. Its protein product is CASSGRQALNYEQYF.

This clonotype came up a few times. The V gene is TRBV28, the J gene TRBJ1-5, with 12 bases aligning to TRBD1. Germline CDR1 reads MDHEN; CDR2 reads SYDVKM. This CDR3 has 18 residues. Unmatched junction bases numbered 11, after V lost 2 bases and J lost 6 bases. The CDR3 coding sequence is TGTGCCAGCAGTTTAGGGACAGGGGGCTTGGTTGGGGGTCAGCCCCAGCATTTT. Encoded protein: CASSLGTGGLVGGQPQHF.

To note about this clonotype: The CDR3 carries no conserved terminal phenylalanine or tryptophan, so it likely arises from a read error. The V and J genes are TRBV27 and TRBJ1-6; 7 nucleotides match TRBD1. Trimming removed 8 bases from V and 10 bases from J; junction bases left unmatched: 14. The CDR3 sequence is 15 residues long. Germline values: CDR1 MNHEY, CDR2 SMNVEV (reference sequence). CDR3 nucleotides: TGTGCCAGCTGCCAACGTCGTATACAGGGGTCACCCCTCCACTTG. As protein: CASCQRRIQGSPLHL.

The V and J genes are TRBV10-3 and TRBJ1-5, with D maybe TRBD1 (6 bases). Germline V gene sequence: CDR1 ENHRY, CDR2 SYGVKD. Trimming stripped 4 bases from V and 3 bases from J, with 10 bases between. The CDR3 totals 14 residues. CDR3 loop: CAISAGQINQPQHF. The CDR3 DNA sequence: TGTGCCATCAGTGCAGGACAGATCAATCAGCCCCAGCATTTT.

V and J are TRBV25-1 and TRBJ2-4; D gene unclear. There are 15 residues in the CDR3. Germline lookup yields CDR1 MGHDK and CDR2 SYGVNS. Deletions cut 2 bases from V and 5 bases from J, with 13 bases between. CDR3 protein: CASSEGPGSQNIQYF. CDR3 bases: TGTGCCAGCAGTGAAGGCCCTGGGTCGCAAAACATTCAGTACTTC.

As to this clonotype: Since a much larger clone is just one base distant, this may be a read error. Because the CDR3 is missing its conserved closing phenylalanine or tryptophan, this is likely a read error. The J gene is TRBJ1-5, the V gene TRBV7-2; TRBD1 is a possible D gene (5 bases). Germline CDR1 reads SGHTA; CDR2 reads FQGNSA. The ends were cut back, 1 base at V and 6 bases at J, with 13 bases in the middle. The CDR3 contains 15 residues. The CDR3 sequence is CASSLDQWGFQPQHL. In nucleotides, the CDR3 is TGTGCCAGCAGCTTAGATCAGTGGGGCTTTCAGCCCCAGCATTTG.

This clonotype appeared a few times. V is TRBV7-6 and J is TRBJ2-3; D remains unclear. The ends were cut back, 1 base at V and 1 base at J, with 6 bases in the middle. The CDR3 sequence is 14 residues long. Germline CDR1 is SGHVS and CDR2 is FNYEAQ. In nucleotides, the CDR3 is TGTGCCAGCAGCTTAGTTGTTGGCACAGATACGCAGTATTTT. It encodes CASSLVVGTDTQYF.

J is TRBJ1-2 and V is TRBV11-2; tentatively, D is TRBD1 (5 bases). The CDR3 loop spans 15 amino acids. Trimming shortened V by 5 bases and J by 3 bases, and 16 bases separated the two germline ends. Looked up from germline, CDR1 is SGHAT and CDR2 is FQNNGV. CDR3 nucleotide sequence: TGTGCCAGCAGCCCGGGGCAGGGACTTTACTATGGCTACACCTTC. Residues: CASSPGQGLYYGYTF.

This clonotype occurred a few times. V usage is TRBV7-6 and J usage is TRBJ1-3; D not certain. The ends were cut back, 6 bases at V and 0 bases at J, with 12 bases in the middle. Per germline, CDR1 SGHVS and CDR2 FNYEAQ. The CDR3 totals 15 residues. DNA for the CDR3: TGTGCCAGCAGACTCGATCAGAGCTCTGGAAACACCATATATTTT. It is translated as CASRLDQSSGNTIYF.

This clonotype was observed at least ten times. CDR3 sequence (DNA): TGCGCCAGCAGCTTTGGACTAGCGGGGTCCTCAGATACGCAGTATTTT. This codes for CASSFGLAGSSDTQYF. The rearrangement joins TRBV5-1 to TRBJ2-3; TRBD2 aligns across 12 bases. V trimming: 2 bases; J trimming: 4 bases; junction bases outside the gene matches: 5. The germline V gene encodes CDR1 SGHRS and CDR2 YFSETQ. The CDR3 covers 16 residues.

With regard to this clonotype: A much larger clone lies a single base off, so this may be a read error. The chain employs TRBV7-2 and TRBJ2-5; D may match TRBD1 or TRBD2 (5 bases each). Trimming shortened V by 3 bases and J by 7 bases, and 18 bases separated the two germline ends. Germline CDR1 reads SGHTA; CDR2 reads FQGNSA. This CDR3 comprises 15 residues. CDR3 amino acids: CASSLSGPHLMTQYF. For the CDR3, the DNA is TGTGCCAGCAGCTTGTCGGGACCCCACTTGATGACCCAGTACTTC.

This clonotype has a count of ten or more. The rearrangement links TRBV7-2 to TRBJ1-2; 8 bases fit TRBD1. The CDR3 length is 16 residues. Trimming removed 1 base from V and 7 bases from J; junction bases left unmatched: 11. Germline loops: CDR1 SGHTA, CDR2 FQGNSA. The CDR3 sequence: CASSLGDRNQWGGYTF. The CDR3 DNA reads TGTGCCAGCAGCTTAGGGGACAGGAATCAGTGGGGTGGCTACACCTTC.

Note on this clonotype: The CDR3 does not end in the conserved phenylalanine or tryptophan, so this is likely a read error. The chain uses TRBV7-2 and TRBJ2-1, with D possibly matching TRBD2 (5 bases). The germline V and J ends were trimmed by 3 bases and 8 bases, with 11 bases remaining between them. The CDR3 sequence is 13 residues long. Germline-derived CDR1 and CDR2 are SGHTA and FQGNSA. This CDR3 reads CASSLNSGYEQFL. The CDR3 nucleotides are TGTGCCAGCAGCTTGAATTCGGGGTATGAGCAGTTCTTA.

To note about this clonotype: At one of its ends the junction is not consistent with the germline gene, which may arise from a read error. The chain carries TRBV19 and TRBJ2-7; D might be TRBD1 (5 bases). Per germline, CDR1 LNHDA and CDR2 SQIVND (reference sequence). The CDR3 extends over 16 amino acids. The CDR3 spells CASIIEGNRLTYEQYF. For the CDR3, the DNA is TGTGCCAGTATTATAGAAGGAAACAGGCTGACCTACGAGCAGTACTTC. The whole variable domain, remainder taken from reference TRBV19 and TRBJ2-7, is DGGITQSPKYLFRKEGQNVTLSCEQNLNHDAMYWYRQDPGQGLRLIYYSQIVNDFQKGDIAEGYSVSREKKESFPLTVTSAQKNPTAFYLCASIIEGNRLTYEQYFGPGTRLTVT.

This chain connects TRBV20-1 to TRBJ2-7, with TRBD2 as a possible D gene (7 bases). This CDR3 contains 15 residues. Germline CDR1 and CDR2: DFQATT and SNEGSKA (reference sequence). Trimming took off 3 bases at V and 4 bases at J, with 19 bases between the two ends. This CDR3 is CSARRGGPISYEQYF. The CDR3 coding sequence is TGCAGTGCTAGGAGGGGGGGGCCTATTTCGTACGAGCAGTACTTC.

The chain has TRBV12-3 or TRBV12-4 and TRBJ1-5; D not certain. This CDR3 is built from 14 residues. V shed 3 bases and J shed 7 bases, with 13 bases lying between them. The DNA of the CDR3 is TGTGCCAGCAGTTTTTGGGGAGGCGGGCAGCCCCAGCATTTT. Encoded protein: CASSFWGGGQPQHF.

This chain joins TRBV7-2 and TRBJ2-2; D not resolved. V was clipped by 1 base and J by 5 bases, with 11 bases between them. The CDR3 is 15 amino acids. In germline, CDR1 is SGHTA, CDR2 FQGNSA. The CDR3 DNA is TGTGCCAGCAGCTTAGAGACGGGCCTGACCGGGGAGCTGTTTTTT. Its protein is CASSLETGLTGELFF. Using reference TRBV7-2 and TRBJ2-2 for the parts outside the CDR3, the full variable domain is GAGVSQSPSNKVTEKGKDVELRCDPISGHTALYWYRQSLGQGLEFLIYFQGNSAPDKSGLPSDRFSAERTGGSVSTLTIQRTQQEDSAVYLCASSLETGLTGELFFGEGSRLTVL.

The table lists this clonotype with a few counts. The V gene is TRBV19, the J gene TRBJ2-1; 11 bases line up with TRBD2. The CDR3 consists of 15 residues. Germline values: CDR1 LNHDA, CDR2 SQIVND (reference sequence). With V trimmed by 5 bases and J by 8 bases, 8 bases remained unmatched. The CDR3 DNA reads TGTGCCAGTAGTGTAGCGGGGGGGCTTCTGGATGAGCAGTTCTTC. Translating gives CASSVAGGLLDEQFF.

The CDR3: CASSQDLRTSTTDTQYF. The CDR3 nucleotides are TGTGCCAGCAGCCAAGATCTCCGGACTAGTACCACAGATACGCAGTATTTT. This chain joins TRBV4-2 and TRBJ2-3; 7 nucleotides align to TRBD2. The CDR3 has 17 amino acids. J gave up 2 bases and V 0 bases, and 8 bases lay outside the gene matches. Germline assignment: CDR1 LGHNA and CDR2 YNFKEQ.

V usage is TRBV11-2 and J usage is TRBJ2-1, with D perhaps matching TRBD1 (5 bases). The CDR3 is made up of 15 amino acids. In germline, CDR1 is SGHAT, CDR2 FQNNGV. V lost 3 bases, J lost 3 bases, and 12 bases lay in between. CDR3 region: CASSFDQGDYNEQFF. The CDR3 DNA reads TGTGCCAGCAGCTTCGATCAGGGTGACTACAATGAGCAGTTCTTC.